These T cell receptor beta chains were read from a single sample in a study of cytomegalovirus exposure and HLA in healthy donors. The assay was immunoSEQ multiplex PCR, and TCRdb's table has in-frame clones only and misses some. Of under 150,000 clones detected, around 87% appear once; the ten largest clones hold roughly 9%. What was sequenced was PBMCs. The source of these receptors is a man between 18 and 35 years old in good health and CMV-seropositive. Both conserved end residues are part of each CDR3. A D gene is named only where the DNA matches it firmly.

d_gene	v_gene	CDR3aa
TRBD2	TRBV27	CASTQNRLAGGPANEQFF
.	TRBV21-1	CASSKVRQGGWGNTEAFF
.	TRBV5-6	CASSLNQRRIQYF
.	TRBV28	CASRTGTSYGYTF
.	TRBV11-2	CASSLDWTAYNEQFF
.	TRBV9	CASSVAEGGSGANVLTF
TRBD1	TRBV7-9	CASSPGQGVGGELFF
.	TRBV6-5	CASRRTGTDTQYF
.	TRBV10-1	CASSEFGVLGTEAFF
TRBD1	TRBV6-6	CASSYAGQGMETQYF
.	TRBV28	CASVTISGQGGYEQYF
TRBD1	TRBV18	CASSTRPIQGIPYNEQFF
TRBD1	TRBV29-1	CSAGTGDSYEQYF
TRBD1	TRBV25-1	CASSELGTGGDQPQHF
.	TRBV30	CAWSVPLSGYEQYF
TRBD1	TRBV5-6	CASSSTGYYEQYF
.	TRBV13	CASSLVVGDGYTF
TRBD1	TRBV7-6	CASSSFRGLGTDTQYF
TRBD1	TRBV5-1	CASSLDGQEYGYTF
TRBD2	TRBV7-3	CATIAGHYEQYF
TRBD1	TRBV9	CASSPRDRGPGELFF
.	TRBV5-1	CASSAQGSGNTIYF
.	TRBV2	CASSAENQPQHF
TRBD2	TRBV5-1	CASSLSGGQETQYF
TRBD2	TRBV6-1	CASSSNSGRPRYF
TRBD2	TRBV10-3	CAISRAGPSYEQYF
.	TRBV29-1	CSVDGRGEVQYF
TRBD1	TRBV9	CASSQGTGTSSVTEAFF
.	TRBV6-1	CASSASGTPSYNEQFF
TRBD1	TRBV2	CASSGDRMYQPQHF
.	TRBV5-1	CASSLDGGSNQPQHF
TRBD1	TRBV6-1	CASRPTGGYGYTF
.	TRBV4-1	CASSQEVSAAADTQYF
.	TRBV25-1	CASSGDPWTVNYGYTF
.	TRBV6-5	CASSLRERNTEAFF
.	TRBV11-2	CASSFRGGNGYTF
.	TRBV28	CASSDQGNTQYF
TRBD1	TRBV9	CASSVRIQGAFPIYF
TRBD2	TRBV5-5	CASSPEREGKNIQYF
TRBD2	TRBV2	CASNVGGEYEQYF
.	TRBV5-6	CASSFIDEQYF
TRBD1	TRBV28	CASSSGTGGNSPLHF
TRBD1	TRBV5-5	CASSLGDTGGGETQYF
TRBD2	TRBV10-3	CATQQRTSRVGEQYF
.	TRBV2	CASRPGGPDNEQFF
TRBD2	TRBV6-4	CASPGGGSTYEQYF
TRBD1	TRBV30	CAWGQGGTEAFF
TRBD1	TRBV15	CATSKPTGSYEQYF
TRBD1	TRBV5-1	CASSSGQVTYGYTF
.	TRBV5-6	CASSLASNEQFF
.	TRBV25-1	CASSTLSAGFGNTIYF
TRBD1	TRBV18	CASSQTPGQDSNQPQHF
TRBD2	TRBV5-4	CASTWGTSASSYNEQFF
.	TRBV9	CASSVEGGRGNSGANVLTF
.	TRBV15	CATSRAFTDTQYF
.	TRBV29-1	CSVEARNREEQYF
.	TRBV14	CASSQDLGGQYF
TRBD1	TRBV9	CASSSRDRDTSGNTIYF
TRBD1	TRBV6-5	CASSRQGKSYEQYF
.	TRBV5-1	CASSPGLLNTGYTQYF